These 16 T cell receptor beta chains were all obtained from the same sample, sequenced in a study of blood T cell repertoires in COVID-19. Assay used: immunoSEQ multiplex PCR; TCRdb lists only in-frame clones, some missing. The sample holds around 500,000 clones, roughly 88% seen once. Sequencing input: peripheral blood. These receptors all come from a human donor in a cohort sampled during active COVID-19.

The CDR3 protein is CASSRYQNTEAFF. DNA of the CDR3: TGTGCCAGCAGTCGGTACCAGAACACTGAAGCTTTCTTT. This chain links TRBV27 with TRBJ1-1; no definite D call. In germline, CDR1 is MNHEY, CDR2 SMNVEV (reference sequence). V shed 5 bases and J shed 1 base, with 8 bases lying between them. CDR3 size: 13 residues.

The rearrangement uses TRBV9 and TRBJ1-3; D gene unclear. The V gene's germline CDR1 is SGDLS and CDR2 YYNGEE. The V gene lost 0 bases and the J gene lost 1 base, with 14 bases spanning the gap. CDR3 length equals 17 residues. Here the CDR3 DNA reads TGTGCCAGCAGCGTAGCTCAGTCAGAGGTATCTGGAAACACCATATATTTT. Residues: CASSVAQSEVSGNTIYF.

The chain has TRBV18 and TRBJ2-5; D remains unclear. The germline V gene encodes CDR1 KGHSH and CDR2 LQKENI. There are 14 residues in the CDR3. V shed 8 bases and J shed 2 bases, with 15 bases lying between them. The CDR3 protein is CASAAPNGQETQYF. In nucleotides, the CDR3 is TGTGCCAGCGCGGCCCCTAACGGGCAAGAGACCCAGTACTTC. The variable domain in full, with the rest retrieved from reference TRBV18 and TRBJ2-5, is NAGVMQNPRHLVRRRGQEARLRCSPMKGHSHVYWYRQLPEEGLKFMVYLQKENIIDESGMPKERFSAEFPKEGPSILRIQQVVRGDSAAYFCASAAPNGQETQYFGPGTRLLVL.

The chain recombines TRBV7-2 with TRBJ2-2; 8 bases are a match to TRBD1. V dropped 5 bases and J dropped 7; count of bases not matched to a gene: 18. The germline V gene has CDR1 SGHTA and CDR2 FQGNSA. CDR3 size: 18 residues. CDR3 sequence reads: CASSPQVGQGALGGELFF. In DNA form, the CDR3 reads TGTGCCAGCAGCCCCCAAGTAGGGCAGGGGGCGCTGGGCGGGGAGCTGTTTTTT.

This sequence joins TRBV18 and TRBJ2-2, with 12 bases matching TRBD2. In germline, CDR1 is KGHSH, CDR2 LQKENI. V gave up 3 bases and J gave up 7 bases; unmatched junction bases: 3. This CDR3 is 15 amino acids long. The CDR3 DNA reads as TGTGCCAGCTCACCCGGACTAGCGGGATACGGGGAGCTGTTTTTT. Protein: CASSPGLAGYGELFF.

The sample holds many counts of this clone. The chain joins TRBV5-1 to TRBJ2-1, with D perhaps TRBD2 (5 bases). The CDR3 totals 17 residues. Germline-derived CDR1 and CDR2 are SGHRS and YFSETQ. With 4 bases removed from V and 10 bases from J, the gap between germline ends came to 27 bases. CDR3 sequence reads: CASSGRTRRAEVEEQFF. CDR3 in DNA: TGCGCCAGCAGCGGACGGACCAGAAGAGCGGAGGTTGAAGAGCAGTTCTTC.

This clone appeared a single time. The genes are TRBV11-2 and TRBJ1-2; 9 nucleotides match TRBD1. Germline CDR1 is SGHAT and CDR2 is FQNNGV. This CDR3 has 13 amino acids. The ends lost 4 bases at V and 8 bases at J; junction bases unmatched: 5. CDR3 amino acids: CASSSDRGRGYTF. The CDR3 DNA follows: TGTGCCAGCAGCTCGGACAGGGGTCGCGGCTACACCTTC.

This clone was counted between two and nine times. This chain links TRBV5-4 with TRBJ2-1; D is possibly TRBD2 (5 bases). CDR3 size: 12 residues. The germline CDR1 and CDR2 sequences are SGHNT and YYREEE (reference sequence). Trimming cost V 2 bases and J 10 bases, with 10 bases left between them. In nucleotides, the CDR3 is TGTGCCAGCAGCTTATCGTGGGAGGAGCAGTTCTTC. Translating it yields CASSLSWEEQFF.

As regards this clone: Different DNA sequences within this sample yield the same CDR3. The chain has TRBV3-1 (or the pseudogene TRBV3-2) and TRBJ1-1, with D perhaps matching TRBD1 (5 bases). CDR1 and CDR2 from the germline V gene are LGHDT and YNNKEL (reference sequence). V was clipped by 3 bases and J by 2 bases, with 7 bases between them. The CDR3 totals 13 residues. In DNA form, the CDR3 reads TGTGCCAGCAGCCAGGGGGGAAACACTGAAGCTTTCTTT. It translates to CASSQGGNTEAFF.

This clone appeared a single time. CDR3 protein: CAMSSEGRGETQYF. The CDR3 DNA follows: TGTGCCATGTCCTCGGAGGGCCGGGGGGAGACCCAGTACTTC. V usage is TRBV10-3 and J usage is TRBJ2-5, with TRBD2 as a possible D gene (6 bases). CDR1 ENHRY and CDR2 SYGVKD come from the germline V gene. V was shortened by 9 bases and J by 5 bases, with 19 bases between the two germline ends. CDR3 size: 14 residues.

The V and J genes are TRBV28 and TRBJ2-5; D not certain. This CDR3 has 12 residues. In germline, CDR1 is MDHEN, CDR2 SYDVKM. V lost 3 bases and J lost 8, with 10 bases in between. In nucleotides, the CDR3 is TGTGCCAGCAGTTTCCCCAGTGATACCCAGTACTTC. Protein: CASSFPSDTQYF.

The chain uses TRBV18 and TRBJ2-3; maybe TRBD2 (6 bases). CDR3 size: 13 residues. V lost 3 bases and J 5 bases, leaving 9 bases between the germline ends. Per germline, CDR1 KGHSH and CDR2 LQKENI. Here the CDR3 reads CASSPLGLDTQYF. The CDR3 nucleotides are TGTGCCAGCTCACCTTTGGGACTAGATACGCAGTATTTT.

This clone has a single count. This sequence joins TRBV30 and TRBJ2-7, with 13 nucleotides matching TRBD2. The V segment lost 4 bases and the J segment 6 bases; nucleotides outside the gene matches: 9. The length of the CDR3 is 15 residues. Germline V gene lookup returns CDR1 GTSNPN and CDR2 SVGIG (reference sequence). DNA for the CDR3: TGTGCCTGGACCTACGGACTAGCGGGAGAGGCCGAGCAGTACTTC. It encodes CAWTYGLAGEAEQYF.

This chain uses TRBV19 with TRBJ1-3, with TRBD1 matching 7 bases. CDR1 is LNHDA, CDR2 SQIVND, per germline (reference sequence). The length of the CDR3 is 15 residues. V shed 4 bases and J 2 bases; nucleotides not matched to a gene: 5. The CDR3 DNA follows: TGTGCCAGTAGTAAAGGAGACAGGGCTGGAAACACCATATATTTT. Its protein product is CASSKGDRAGNTIYF.

This rearrangement joins TRBV5-8 to TRBJ1-1, with unresolved D. Looked up from germline, CDR1 is SGHTS and CDR2 is YDEGEE. CDR3 size: 14 residues. V was pared by 7 bases and J by 8 bases, with 21 bases between. The CDR3 region is CASERYQVSPEAFF. The CDR3 nucleotides read TGTGCCAGCGAGCGGTACCAGGTTTCCCCCGAAGCTTTCTTT.

This rearrangement joins TRBV2 to TRBJ1-5; D uncertain. Trimming removed 5 bases at V and 0 bases at J, with 11 bases between. CDR3 length: 15 residues. Germline V gene sequence: CDR1 SNHLY, CDR2 FYNNEI. The CDR3 spells CASSPQTHSNQPQHF. CDR3 nucleotides: TGTGCCAGCAGTCCACAGACCCATAGCAATCAGCCCCAGCATTTT.